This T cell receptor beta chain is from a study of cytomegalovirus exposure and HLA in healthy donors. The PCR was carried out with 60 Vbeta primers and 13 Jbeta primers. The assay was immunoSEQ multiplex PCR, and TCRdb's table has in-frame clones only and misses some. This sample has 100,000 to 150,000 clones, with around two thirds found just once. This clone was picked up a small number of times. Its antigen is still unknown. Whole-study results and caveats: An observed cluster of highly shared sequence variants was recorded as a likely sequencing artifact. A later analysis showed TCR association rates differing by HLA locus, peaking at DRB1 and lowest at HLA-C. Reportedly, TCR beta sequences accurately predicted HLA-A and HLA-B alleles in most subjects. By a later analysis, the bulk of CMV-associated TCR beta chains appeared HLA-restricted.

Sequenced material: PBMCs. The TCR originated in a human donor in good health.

The chain's CDR3 is CAWSVFEQGYGYTF. The CDR3 DNA reads TGTGCCTGGAGTGTATTCGAGCAGGGTTATGGCTACACCTTC. V gene TRBV30 combines with J gene TRBJ1-2; D might be TRBD1 (5 bases). Germline V lookup: CDR1 GTSNPN, CDR2 SVGIG (reference sequence). The CDR3 totals 14 residues. Trimming took off 0 bases at V and 5 bases at J, with 13 bases between the two ends.